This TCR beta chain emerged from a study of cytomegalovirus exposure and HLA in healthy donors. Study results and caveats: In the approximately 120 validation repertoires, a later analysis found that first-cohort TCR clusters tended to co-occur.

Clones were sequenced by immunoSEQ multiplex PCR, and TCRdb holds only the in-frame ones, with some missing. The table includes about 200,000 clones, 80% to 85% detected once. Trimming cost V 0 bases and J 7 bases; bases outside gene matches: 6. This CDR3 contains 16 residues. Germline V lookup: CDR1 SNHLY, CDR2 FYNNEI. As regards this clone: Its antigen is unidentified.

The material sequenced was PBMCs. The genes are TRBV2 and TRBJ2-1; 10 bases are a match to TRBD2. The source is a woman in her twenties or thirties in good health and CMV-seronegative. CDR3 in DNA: TGTGCCAGCAGTGAAGCTGAACTAGCGGGAATGAATGAGCAGTTCTTC. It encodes CASSEAELAGMNEQFF.